A selection of T cell receptor beta chains follows, all from one sample in a study of regulatory T cells in long-lasting Graves disease. Via MiXCR, TCRdb re-called the multiplex PCR reads, giving one row per CDR3 protein. The table lists roughly 500,000 distinct CDR3 sequences, about a fifth of them singletons, with about 7% in the top ten. This material consisted of peripheral blood mononuclear cells (PBMCs), taken when the disease was refractory, from a patient treated with antithyroid drugs. These receptors were obtained from a female donor with Graves disease. The CDR3 runs from the conserved cysteine through the conserved F or W. The D gene is left open where the match is weak. Where a row states a size, it is once, few, many or the class of an expanded clone; other rows omit it.

cdr3_length | d_call | j_call | v_call | clone_size | cdr3_aa | cdr3_nt
14 | TRBD1 | TRBJ1-2 | TRBV7-2 | many | CASSRQGDNYGYTF | TGTGCCAGCAGCCGACAGGGGGACAACTATGGCTACACCTTC
14 | TRBD1 | TRBJ1-2 | TRBV7-2 | NA | CASSLNPTGGGYTF | TGTGCCAGCAGCTTAAACCCGACAGGGGGAGGCTACACCTTC
16 | TRBD1 | TRBJ1-6 | TRBV28 | many | CASSPGTAGNNSPLHF | TGTGCCAGCAGTCCCGGGACAGCGGGGAATAATTCACCCCTCCACTTT
13 | NA | TRBJ1-2 | TRBV18 | NA | CASSELGEEGYTF | TGTGCCAGCTCAGAATTGGGGGAAGAAGGCTACACCTTC
16 | NA | TRBJ2-7 | TRBV28 | many | CATKGGLFYLTYEQYF | TGTGCCACCAAAGGGGGACTGTTCTACTTGACCTACGAGCAGTACTTC
14 | TRBD1 | TRBJ1-1 | TRBV20-1 | NA | CSASRGQANTEAFF | TGCAGTGCTAGCAGAGGACAGGCGAACACTGAAGCTTTCTTT
15 | NA | TRBJ2-2 | TRBV27 | many | CASSLSGTNTGELFF | TGTGCCAGCAGCTTAAGCGGAACTAACACCGGGGAGCTGTTTTTT
15 | TRBD1 | TRBJ2-7 | TRBV12-3/TRBV12-4 | many | CASSPGDSVVYEQYF | TGTGCCAGCAGTCCCGGGGACAGTGTAGTCTACGAGCAGTACTTC
15 | NA | TRBJ1-1 | TRBV3-1 | few | CASSQGGDIGTEAFF | TGTGCCAGCAGCCAAGGGGGGGACATAGGCACTGAAGCTTTCTTT
17 | NA | TRBJ1-3 | TRBV6-2/TRBV6-3 | NA | CASSYGRTTTSGNTIYF | TGTGCCAGCAGTTACGGGCGGACTACGACCTCTGGAAACACCATATATTTT
17 | TRBD2 | TRBJ2-7 | TRBV12-3/TRBV12-4 | few | CASRPEGGAGGSYEQCF | TGTGCCAGCAGACCGGAGGGGGGAGCGGGAGGCTCCTACGAGCAGTGCTTC
14 | TRBD2 | TRBJ2-5 | TRBV19 | many | CASSTRGLAETQYF | TGTGCCAGTAGTACAAGAGGACTAGCAGAGACCCAGTACTTC
15 | NA | TRBJ2-7 | TRBV7-2 | many | CASSFRTGSAYEQYF | TGTGCCAGCAGCTTCAGGACTGGGTCTGCCTACGAGCAGTACTTC
17 | NA | TRBJ1-1 | TRBV28 | many | CASSLLGGGRENTEAFF | TGTGCCAGCAGCCTCCTCGGGGGGGGCAGGGAGAACACTGAAGCTTTCTTT
14 | NA | TRBJ1-6 | TRBV18 | NA | CASSRSGAGSPLHF | TGTGCCAGCTCACGTTCGGGGGCTGGGTCACCCCTCCACTTT
16 | TRBD2 | TRBJ2-2 | TRBV6-1 | NA | CASRRGTSGNTGELFF | TGTGCCAGCAGACGAGGGACTAGCGGAAACACCGGGGAGCTGTTTTTT
14 | NA | TRBJ2-7 | TRBV10-3 | many | CAISDGTGQDEQYF | TGTGCCATCAGTGACGGGACCGGGCAGGACGAGCAGTACTTC
14 | NA | TRBJ2-5 | TRBV24-1 | many | CATSDLASQETQYF | TGTGCCACCAGTGATTTGGCCTCTCAAGAGACCCAGTACTTC
13 | NA | TRBJ1-2 | TRBV19 | NA | CASSIGPRYGYTF | TGTGCCAGTAGTATCGGACCCCGCTATGGCTACACCTTC
15 | NA | TRBJ1-1 | TRBV28 | many | CASSPPGSRSTEAFF | TGTGCCAGCAGTCCCCCCGGGAGTAGAAGCACTGAAGCTTTCTTT
14 | NA | TRBJ2-1 | TRBV29-1 | NA | CSVEGGLSYNEQFF | TGCAGCGTTGAAGGGGGATTAAGCTACAATGAGCAGTTCTTC
15 | TRBD1 | TRBJ2-2 | TRBV28 | few | CASSTRGLYTGELFF | TGTGCCAGCAGTACTAGGGGGCTTTACACCGGGGAGCTGTTTTTT
15 | NA | TRBJ2-7 | TRBV7-2 | NA | CASSSFPGPSYEQYF | TGTGCCAGCAGCTCTTTCCCGGGCCCTTCCTACGAGCAGTACTTC
16 | NA | TRBJ2-5 | TRBV14 | few | CASSQRGPEFQETQYF | TGTGCCAGCAGCCAAAGGGGCCCAGAATTTCAAGAGACCCAGTACTTC
12 | NA | TRBJ2-5 | TRBV7-8 | NA | CASSFGDETQYF | TGTGCCAGCAGCTTCGGGGATGAGACCCAGTACTTC
14 | NA | TRBJ1-1 | TRBV2 | NA | CASSTGRANTEAFF | TGTGCCAGCAGTACCGGCAGGGCGAACACTGAAGCTTTCTTT
16 | TRBD1 | TRBJ2-7 | TRBV19 | few | CASSNEDRGTEDEQYF | TGTGCCAGTAGTAACGAGGACAGGGGGACCGAGGACGAGCAGTACTTC
14 | TRBD1 | TRBJ2-7 | TRBV3-1 | many | CASSPWTGSYEQYF | TGTGCCAGCAGCCCCTGGACAGGATCCTACGAGCAGTACTTC
13 | NA | TRBJ2-7 | TRBV30 | NA | CAWSVKISYEQYF | TGTGCCTGGAGTGTAAAGATTTCCTACGAGCAGTACTTC
15 | TRBD1 | TRBJ2-7 | TRBV7-2 | many | CASSLQTGNPYEQYF | TGTGCCAGCAGCTTACAGACAGGGAATCCCTACGAGCAGTACTTC
15 | TRBD1 | TRBJ1-5 | TRBV19 | NA | CASSTPDRLRQPQHF | TGTGCCAGTAGTACTCCGGACAGGCTGCGTCAGCCCCAGCATTTT
14 | NA | TRBJ2-5 | TRBV13 | many | CASSYRDPHETQYF | TGTGCCAGCAGCTACCGGGACCCTCACGAGACCCAGTACTTC
11 | NA | TRBJ2-7 | TRBV5-4 | NA | CASSYSREQYF | TGTGCCAGCAGCTACTCGAGGGAGCAGTACTTC
15 | NA | TRBJ1-2 | TRBV28 | many | CASSQLPVSTYGYTF | TGTGCCAGCAGTCAGTTGCCCGTATCAACCTATGGCTACACCTTC
14 | NA | TRBJ1-2 | TRBV5-6 | NA | CASSSPGGRYGYTF | TGTGCCAGCAGCTCCCCGGGGGGCCGCTATGGCTACACCTTC
13 | TRBD1 | TRBJ1-2 | TRBV20-1 | NA | CSAVRTGDYGYTF | TGCAGTGCTGTCAGGACAGGGGACTATGGCTACACCTTC
10 | NA | TRBJ1-2 | TRBV6-1 | many | CASSEDGYTF | TGTGCCAGCAGTGAAGATGGCTACACCTTC
15 | TRBD2 | TRBJ2-5 | TRBV7-2 | many | CASSPTLAGQETQYF | TGTGCCAGCAGTCCCACACTAGCGGGACAAGAGACCCAGTACTTC
12 | NA | TRBJ1-2 | TRBV3-1 | few | CASERGGAGCTF | TGTGCCAGCGAACGGGGAGGGGCCGGCTGCACCTTC